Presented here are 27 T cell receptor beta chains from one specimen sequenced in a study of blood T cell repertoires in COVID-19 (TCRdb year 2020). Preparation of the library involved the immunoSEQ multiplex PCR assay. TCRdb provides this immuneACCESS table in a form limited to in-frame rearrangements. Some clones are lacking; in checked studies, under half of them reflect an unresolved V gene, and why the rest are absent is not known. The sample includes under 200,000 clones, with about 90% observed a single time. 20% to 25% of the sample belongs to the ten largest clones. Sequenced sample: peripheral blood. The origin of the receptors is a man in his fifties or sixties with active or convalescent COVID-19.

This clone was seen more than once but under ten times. The CDR3 bases are TGTGCCAGCAGACAGGTAAACAATCAGCCCCAGCATTTT. This encodes CASRQVNNQPQHF. The chain carries TRBV6-5 and TRBJ1-5, with a tentative D call TRBD1 (5 bases). The CDR3 runs 13 residues. Trimming shortened V by 6 bases and J by 3 bases, and 9 bases separated the two germline ends. The germline V gene encodes CDR1 MNHEY and CDR2 SVGAGI.

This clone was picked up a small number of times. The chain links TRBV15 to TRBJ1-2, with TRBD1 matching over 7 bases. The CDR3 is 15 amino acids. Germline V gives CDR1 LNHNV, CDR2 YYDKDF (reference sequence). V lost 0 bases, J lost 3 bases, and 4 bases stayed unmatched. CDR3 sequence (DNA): TGTGCCACCAGCAGAGAGGCGACAGGGTACTATGGCTACACCTTC. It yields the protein CATSREATGYYGYTF.

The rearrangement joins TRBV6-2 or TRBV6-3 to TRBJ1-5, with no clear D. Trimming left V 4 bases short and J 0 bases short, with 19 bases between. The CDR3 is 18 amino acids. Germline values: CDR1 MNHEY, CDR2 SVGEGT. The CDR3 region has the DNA TGTGCCAGCAGTTCGACCCTTGAGGGCCCCGATAGCAATCAGCCCCAGCATTTT. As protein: CASSSTLEGPDSNQPQHF.

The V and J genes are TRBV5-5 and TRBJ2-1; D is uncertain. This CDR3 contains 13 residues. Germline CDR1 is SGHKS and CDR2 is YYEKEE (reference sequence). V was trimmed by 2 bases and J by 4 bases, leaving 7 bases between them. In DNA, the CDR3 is TGTGCCAGCAGCTTATCCAGGTACAATGAGCAGTTCTTC. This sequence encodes CASSLSRYNEQFF.

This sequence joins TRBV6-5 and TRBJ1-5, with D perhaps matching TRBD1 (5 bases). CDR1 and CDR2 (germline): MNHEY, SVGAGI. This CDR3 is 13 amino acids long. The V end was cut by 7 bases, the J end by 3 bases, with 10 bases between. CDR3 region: CASMEGNNQPQHF. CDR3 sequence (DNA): TGTGCCAGCATGGAGGGGAACAATCAGCCCCAGCATTTT.

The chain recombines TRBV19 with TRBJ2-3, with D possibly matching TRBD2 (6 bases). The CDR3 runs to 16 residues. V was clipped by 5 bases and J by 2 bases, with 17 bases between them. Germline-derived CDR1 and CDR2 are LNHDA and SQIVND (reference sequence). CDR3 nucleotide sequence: TGTGCCAGTAGTCGCCGCCTCGGACTAACCACAGATACGCAGTATTTT. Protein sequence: CASSRRLGLTTDTQYF.

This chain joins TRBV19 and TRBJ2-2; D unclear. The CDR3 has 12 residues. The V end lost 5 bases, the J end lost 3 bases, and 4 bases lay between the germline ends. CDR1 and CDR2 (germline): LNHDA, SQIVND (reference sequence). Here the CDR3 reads CASSSYTGELFF. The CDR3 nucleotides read TGTGCCAGTAGTTCCTACACCGGGGAGCTGTTTTTT.

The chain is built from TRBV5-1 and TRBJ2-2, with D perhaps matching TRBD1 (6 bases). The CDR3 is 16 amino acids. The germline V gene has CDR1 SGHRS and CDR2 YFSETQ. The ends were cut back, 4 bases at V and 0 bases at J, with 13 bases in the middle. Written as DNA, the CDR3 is TGCGCCAGCAGCCCAATTGGGACAACGAACACCGGGGAGCTGTTTTTT. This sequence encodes CASSPIGTTNTGELFF.

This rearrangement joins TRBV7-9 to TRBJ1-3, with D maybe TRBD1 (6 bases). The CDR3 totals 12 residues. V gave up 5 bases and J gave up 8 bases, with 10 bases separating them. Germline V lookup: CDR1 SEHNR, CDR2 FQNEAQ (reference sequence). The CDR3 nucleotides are TGTGCCAGCAGCCAACAGGGCTACACCATATATTTT. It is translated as CASSQQGYTIYF. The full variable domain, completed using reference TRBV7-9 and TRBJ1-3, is DTGVSQNPRHKITKRGQNVTFRCDPISEHNRLYWYRQTLGQGPEFLTYFQNEAQLEKSRLLSDRFSAERPKGSFSTLEIQRTEQGDSAMYLCASSQQGYTIYFGEGSWLTVV.

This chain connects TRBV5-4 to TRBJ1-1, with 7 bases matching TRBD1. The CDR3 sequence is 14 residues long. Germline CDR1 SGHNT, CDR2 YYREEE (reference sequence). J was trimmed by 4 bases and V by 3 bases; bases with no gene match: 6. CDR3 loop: CASSSTGVGTEAFF. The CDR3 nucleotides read TGTGCCAGCAGCTCAACAGGGGTGGGCACTGAAGCTTTCTTT.

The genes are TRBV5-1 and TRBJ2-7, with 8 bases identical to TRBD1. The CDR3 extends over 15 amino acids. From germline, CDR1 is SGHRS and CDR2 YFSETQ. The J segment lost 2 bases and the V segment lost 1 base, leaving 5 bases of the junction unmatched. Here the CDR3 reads CASSLIGQGPYEQYF. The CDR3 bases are TGCGCCAGCAGCTTGATAGGACAGGGACCCTACGAGCAGTACTTC.

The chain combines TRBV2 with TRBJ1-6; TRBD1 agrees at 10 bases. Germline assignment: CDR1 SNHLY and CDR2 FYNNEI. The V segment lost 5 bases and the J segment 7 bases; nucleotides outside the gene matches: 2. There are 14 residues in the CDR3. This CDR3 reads CASSRTGGNSPLHF. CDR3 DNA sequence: TGTGCCAGCAGTCGGACAGGGGGAAATTCACCCCTCCACTTT.

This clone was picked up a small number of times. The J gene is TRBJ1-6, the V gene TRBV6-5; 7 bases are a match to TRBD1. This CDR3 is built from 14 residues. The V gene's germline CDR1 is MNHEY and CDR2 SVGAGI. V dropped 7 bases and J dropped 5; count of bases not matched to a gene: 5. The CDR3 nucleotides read TGTGCCAGCAAGAGAACAGGGGATAATTCACCCCTCCACTTT. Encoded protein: CASKRTGDNSPLHF.

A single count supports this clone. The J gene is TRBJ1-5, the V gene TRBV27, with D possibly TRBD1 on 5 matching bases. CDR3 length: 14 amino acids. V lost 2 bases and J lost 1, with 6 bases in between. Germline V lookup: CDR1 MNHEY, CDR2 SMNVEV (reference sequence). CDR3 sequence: CASSLGGSNQPQHF. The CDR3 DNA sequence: TGTGCCAGCAGTTTAGGGGGGAGCAATCAGCCCCAGCATTTT.

CDR3 bases: TGTGCCAGTAGTATCTCAGGGGGCAATCAGCCCCAGCATTTT. Translating it yields CASSISGGNQPQHF. This chain links TRBV19 with TRBJ1-5; a weak D match, TRBD1 (6 bases). The germline V gene has CDR1 LNHDA and CDR2 SQIVND (reference sequence). V lost 3 bases and J 2 bases, leaving 8 bases between the germline ends. CDR3 length equals 14 residues.

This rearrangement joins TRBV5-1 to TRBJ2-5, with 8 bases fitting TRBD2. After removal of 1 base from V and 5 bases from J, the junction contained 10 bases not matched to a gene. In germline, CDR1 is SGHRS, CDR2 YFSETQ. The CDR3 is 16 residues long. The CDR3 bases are TGCGCCAGCAGCTTGTCTGTGACGGGAGGGCTCGAGACCCAGTACTTC. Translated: CASSLSVTGGLETQYF.

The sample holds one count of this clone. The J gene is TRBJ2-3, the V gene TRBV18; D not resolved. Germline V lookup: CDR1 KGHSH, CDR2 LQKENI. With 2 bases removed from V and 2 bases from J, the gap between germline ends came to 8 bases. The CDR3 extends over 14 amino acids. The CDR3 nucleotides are TGTGCCAGCTCACCATCAATACTCACAGATACGCAGTATTTT. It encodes CASSPSILTDTQYF.

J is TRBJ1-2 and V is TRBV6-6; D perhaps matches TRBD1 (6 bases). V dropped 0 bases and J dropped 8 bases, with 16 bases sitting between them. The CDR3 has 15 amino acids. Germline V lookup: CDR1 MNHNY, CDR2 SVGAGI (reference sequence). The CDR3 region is CASSYSSSQGRGYTF. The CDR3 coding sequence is TGTGCCAGCAGTTACTCGAGTAGTCAGGGGCGAGGCTACACCTTC.

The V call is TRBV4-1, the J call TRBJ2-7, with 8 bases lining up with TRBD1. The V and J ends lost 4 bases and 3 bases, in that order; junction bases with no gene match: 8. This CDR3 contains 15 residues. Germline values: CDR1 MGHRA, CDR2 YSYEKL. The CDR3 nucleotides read TGCGCCAGCAGCCGCCTCGGACAGGGCGGCTACGAGCAGTACTTC. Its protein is CASSRLGQGGYEQYF.

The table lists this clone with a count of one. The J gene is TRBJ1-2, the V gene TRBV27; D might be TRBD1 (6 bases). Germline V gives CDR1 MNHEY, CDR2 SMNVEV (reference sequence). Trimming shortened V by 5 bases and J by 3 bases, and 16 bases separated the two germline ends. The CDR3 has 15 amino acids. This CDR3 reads CASSISRGPDYGYTF. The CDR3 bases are TGTGCCAGCAGTATTTCCAGGGGCCCTGACTATGGCTACACCTTC.

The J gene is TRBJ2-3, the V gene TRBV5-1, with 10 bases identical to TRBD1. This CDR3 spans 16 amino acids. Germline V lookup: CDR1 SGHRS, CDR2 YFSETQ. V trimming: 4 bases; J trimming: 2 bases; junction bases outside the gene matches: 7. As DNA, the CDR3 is TGCGCCAGCAGCCTTGGGGACAGGGGAAACACAGATACGCAGTATTTT. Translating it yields CASSLGDRGNTDTQYF.

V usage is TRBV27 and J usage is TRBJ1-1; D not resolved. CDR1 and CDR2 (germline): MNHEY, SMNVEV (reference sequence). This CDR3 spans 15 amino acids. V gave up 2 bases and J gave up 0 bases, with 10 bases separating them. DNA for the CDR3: TGTGCCAGCAGTTTAGGCCGACAAATGAACACTGAAGCTTTCTTT. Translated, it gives CASSLGRQMNTEAFF.

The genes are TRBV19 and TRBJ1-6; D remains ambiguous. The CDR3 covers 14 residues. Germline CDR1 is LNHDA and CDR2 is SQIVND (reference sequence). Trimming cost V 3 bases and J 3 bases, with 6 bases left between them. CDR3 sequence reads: CASSILLYNSPLHF. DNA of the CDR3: TGTGCCAGTAGTATCCTCCTCTATAATTCACCCCTCCACTTT.

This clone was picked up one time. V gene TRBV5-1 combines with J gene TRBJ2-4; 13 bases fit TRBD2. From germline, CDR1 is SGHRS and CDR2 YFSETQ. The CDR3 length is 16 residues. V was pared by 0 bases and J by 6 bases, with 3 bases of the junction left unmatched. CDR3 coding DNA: TGCGCCAGCAGCTTGGAGGGACTAGCGGGGAGAAACATTCAGTACTTC. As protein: CASSLEGLAGRNIQYF.

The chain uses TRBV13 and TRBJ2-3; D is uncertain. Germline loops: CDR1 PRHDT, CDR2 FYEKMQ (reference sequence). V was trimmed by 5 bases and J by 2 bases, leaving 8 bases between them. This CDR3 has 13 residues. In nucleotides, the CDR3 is TGTGCCAGCAGCCCCGACTCCACAGATACGCAGTATTTT. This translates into CASSPDSTDTQYF.

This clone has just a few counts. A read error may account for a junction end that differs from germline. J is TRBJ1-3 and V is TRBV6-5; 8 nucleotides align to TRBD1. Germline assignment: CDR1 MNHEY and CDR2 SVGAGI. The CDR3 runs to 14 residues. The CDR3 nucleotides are TGTGCCAGCAGCTACGGACAGGGTGGAGACACCATATATTTT. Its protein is CASSYGQGGDTIYF.

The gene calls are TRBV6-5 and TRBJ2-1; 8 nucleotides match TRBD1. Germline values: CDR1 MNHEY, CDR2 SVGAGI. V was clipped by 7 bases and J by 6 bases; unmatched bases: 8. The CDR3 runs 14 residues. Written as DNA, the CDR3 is TGTGCCAGCACCACGTTGACAGGGGTCAATGAGCAGTTCTTC. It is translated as CASTTLTGVNEQFF.